One and the same sample provided the 5 T cell receptor beta chains below, sequenced in a study of shared clonotypes between healthy human individuals. Profiling relied on immunoSEQ multiplex PCR, and the TCRdb table lists in-frame clones only, not all of them. The table lists around 2.5 million clones, more than 85% of them singletons, with 0.35% to 0.45% in the top ten. The material sequenced was naive CD4+ T cells from PBMCs. Noted subset: CD45RA+ positively selected. The source of these receptors is a man younger than 35 in good health. Some clones in this sample may be carry-over from other donors' samples.

Notes on this clone: Other DNA sequences in the same sample also yield this CDR3. V usage is TRBV5-4 and J usage is TRBJ2-3; 9 bases fit TRBD2. This CDR3 has 16 residues. Germline loops: CDR1 SGHNT, CDR2 YYREEE (reference sequence). Losses at the gene ends were 2 bases for V and 2 bases for J; bases not matched to a gene: 6. The CDR3 DNA follows: TGTGCCAGCAGCTTACGTCTAGCGGGGATCACAGATACGCAGTATTTT. Its translation is CASSLRLAGITDTQYF. The variable domain in full, completed from reference TRBV5-4 and TRBJ2-3, reads ETGVTQSPTHLIKTRGQQVTLRCSSQSGHNTVSWYQQALGQGPQFIFQYYREEENGRGNFPPRFSGLQFPNYSSELNVNALELDDSALYLCASSLRLAGITDTQYFGPGTRLTVL.

The chain joins TRBV5-1 to TRBJ1-4; 12 positions match TRBD1. The V and J ends lost 3 bases and 7 bases, in that order; junction bases with no gene match: 7. CDR1 and CDR2 from the germline V gene are SGHRS and YFSETQ. This CDR3 is built from 16 residues. The CDR3 sequence: CASSSGTGGAGEKLFF. The DNA for the CDR3 is TGCGCCAGCAGCTCCGGGACAGGGGGCGCGGGTGAAAAACTGTTTTTT.

About this clone: Other DNA sequences in the sample encode the same CDR3. V and J are TRBV5-1 and TRBJ1-2; D call uncertain. This CDR3 region has 13 residues. CDR1 and CDR2 from the germline V gene are SGHRS and YFSETQ. V dropped 1 base and J dropped 4 bases, with 8 bases sitting between them. In nucleotides, the CDR3 is TGCGCCAGCAGCTTGTTGGGGAGCTATGGCTACACCTTC. Its protein product is CASSLLGSYGYTF. Full variable domain (remainder filled in from reference TRBV5-1 and TRBJ1-2): KAGVTQTPRYLIKTRGQQVTLSCSPISGHRSVSWYQQTPGQGLQFLFEYFSETQRNKGNFPGRFSGRQFSNSRSEMNVSTLELGDSALYLCASSLLGSYGYTFGSGTRLTVV.

This rearrangement joins TRBV6-6 to TRBJ2-1, with D unclear. The germline V gene has CDR1 MNHNY and CDR2 SVGAGI (reference sequence). V lost 4 bases, J lost 4 bases, and 8 bases lay in between. The CDR3 is 13 residues long. The CDR3 nucleotides are TGTGCCAGCAGTTGGGAAACTTACAATGAGCAGTTCTTC. It specifies CASSWETYNEQFF.

This clone came up a few times. In the same sample, other DNA sequences code for this CDR3. The gene calls are TRBV2 and TRBJ1-2, with TRBD1 matching 8 bases. Per germline, CDR1 SNHLY and CDR2 FYNNEI. The ends lost 6 bases at V and 0 bases at J; junction bases unmatched: 3. The CDR3 is 14 residues long. This CDR3 reads CASSGQGANYGYTF. The CDR3 region has the DNA TGTGCCAGCAGCGGACAGGGAGCTAACTATGGCTACACCTTC.